The 10 T cell receptor beta chains in this list originate from one sample, sequenced in a study of blood T cell repertoires in COVID-19. Some clones are missing from TCRdb's copy, which holds only in-frame ones; the method was immunoSEQ multiplex PCR. The sample consists of roughly 180,000 clones, 85% of them appearing once. Sequenced material: PBMCs or T cells enriched from blood (not recorded which). The source of these receptors is a man aged 35 to 55 who had recovered from COVID-19.

The V gene is TRBV12-3 or TRBV12-4, the J gene TRBJ1-1; D unresolved. CDR3 length equals 12 residues. Trimming took off 10 bases at V and 3 bases at J, with 12 bases between the two ends. The CDR3 loop is CATLSSDTEAFF. The CDR3 coding sequence is TGTGCCACCTTATCCTCGGACACTGAAGCTTTCTTT.

The V gene is TRBV29-1, the J gene TRBJ1-1; D remains unclear. Germline values: CDR1 SQVTM, CDR2 ANQGSEA. V lost 7 bases to trimming and J lost 5 bases, with 14 bases between them. The CDR3 loop spans 12 amino acids. The CDR3: CSGGVLGTEAFF. DNA of the CDR3: TGCAGCGGCGGGGTCCTTGGGACTGAAGCTTTCTTT. The complete variable domain, with remaining parts taken from reference TRBV29-1 and TRBJ1-1, reads SAVISQKPSRDICQRGTSLTIQCQVDSQVTMMFWYRQQPGQSLTLIATANQGSEATYESGFVIDKFPISRPNLTFSTLTVSNMSPEDSSIYLCSGGVLGTEAFFGQGTRLTVV.

The chain carries TRBV9 and TRBJ2-1; D is possibly TRBD2 (5 bases). V was cut by 5 bases and J by 0 bases, with 12 bases left in between. Germline V gene data show CDR1 as SGDLS and CDR2 as YYNGEE. The CDR3 length is 15 residues. CDR3 sequence: CASSTLGSSYNEQFF. For the CDR3, the DNA is TGTGCCAGCAGTACCTTGGGGAGCTCCTACAATGAGCAGTTCTTC.

The chain is built from TRBV29-1 and TRBJ2-3; 7 nucleotides line up with TRBD1. This CDR3 has 14 amino acids. CDR1 and CDR2 from the germline V gene are SQVTM and ANQGSEA. V dropped 5 bases and J dropped 4; count of bases not matched to a gene: 9. CDR3 sequence reads: CSVSQAQGADTQYF. The CDR3 region has the DNA TGCAGCGTTTCACAAGCGCAGGGGGCAGATACGCAGTATTTT.

The chain employs TRBV6-4 and TRBJ2-3, with 7 bases aligning to TRBD2. CDR3 size: 15 residues. Germline-derived CDR1 and CDR2 are MRHNA and SNTAGT. The junction had 2 bases not matched to a gene; V was cut back by 1 base and J by 1 base. CDR3 nucleotides: TGTGCCAGCAGTGACTTTGCGGGAGGCACAGATACGCAGTATTTT. Its protein product is CASSDFAGGTDTQYF.

V gene TRBV7-8 combines with J gene TRBJ2-7; 8 nucleotides agree with TRBD2. This CDR3 is 17 amino acids long. The V gene's germline CDR1 is SGHVS and CDR2 FQNEAQ. The V gene end was trimmed by 1 base and the J gene end by 0 bases; junction bases not matched to a gene: 8. CDR3 in amino acids: CASSLVPAGDYSYEQYF. Written as DNA, the CDR3 is TGTGCCAGCAGCTTAGTGCCAGCGGGGGATTACTCCTACGAGCAGTACTTC.

The CDR3 spells CASSLGSGLYTGELFF. The CDR3 nucleotides are TGTGCCAGCAGCTTAGGGTCGGGACTGTACACCGGGGAGCTGTTTTTT. The rearrangement uses TRBV7-6 and TRBJ2-2, with a possible D match to TRBD2 (6 bases). Germline V lookup: CDR1 SGHVS, CDR2 FNYEAQ. The CDR3 extends over 16 amino acids. V was shortened by 1 base and J by 3 bases, with 12 bases between the two germline ends.

J is TRBJ1-6 and V is TRBV9, with 11 bases identical to TRBD1. The CDR3 extends over 17 amino acids. J lost 6 bases, V lost 2 bases, and 7 bases had no gene match. From germline, CDR1 is SGDLS and CDR2 YYNGEE. The CDR3, as DNA: TGTGCCAGCAGCGTGGGGGGACAGGGGGTCGGTAATTCACCCCTCCACTTT. This gives the protein CASSVGGQGVGNSPLHF.

This chain uses TRBV19 with TRBJ1-3, with TRBD1 matching 8 bases. Trimming removed 10 bases from V and 7 bases from J; junction bases left unmatched: 12. The CDR3 sequence is 14 residues long. Germline-derived CDR1 and CDR2 are LNHDA and SQIVND (reference sequence). The CDR3 DNA reads as TGTGCCACCAAGGGGGACAGGTACAGGAACACCATATATTTT. Its translation is CATKGDRYRNTIYF. Looking up the rest from reference TRBV19 and TRBJ1-3 gives the full variable domain: DGGITQSPKYLFRKEGQNVTLSCEQNLNHDAMYWYRQDPGQGLRLIYYSQIVNDFQKGDIAEGYSVSREKKESFPLTVTSAQKNPTAFYLCATKGDRYRNTIYFGEGSWLTVV.

The CDR3 here is CASTGGAVPTYNEQFF. CDR3 nucleotides: TGTGCCAGTACGGGAGGAGCGGTTCCGACCTACAATGAGCAGTTCTTC. The chain is built from TRBV19 and TRBJ2-1; 7 bases align to TRBD2. CDR1 and CDR2 from the germline V gene are LNHDA and SQIVND (reference sequence). The trim removed 7 bases at V and 2 bases at J, leaving 11 bases unmatched. This CDR3 has 16 amino acids.